The following is a T cell receptor beta chain sequence with its context. This sample stems from a study of control samples from healthy donors and cancer patients. Sequencing was performed with immunoSEQ multiplex PCR; in TCRdb, only in-frame clones are kept and a portion is missing. The sample carries 150,000 to 200,000 clones, 92% recorded once. V dropped 6 bases and J dropped 10; count of bases not matched to a gene: 13. The CDR3 is made up of 16 amino acids. Germline CDR1 is MDHEN and CDR2 is SYDVKM. The sequencing input was blood. This receptor was taken from a woman between 25 and 40 years old in good health. V is TRBV28 and J is TRBJ2-1, with 12 positions matching TRBD1. DNA for the CDR3: TGTGCCAGCAGCCCGCCCGGGACAGGGGGCCTGGGGGAGCAGTTCTTC. Its translation is CASSPPGTGGLGEQFF.